These 29 T cell receptor beta chains were all obtained from the same sample, sequenced in a study of shared clonotypes between healthy human individuals. The protocol was immunoSEQ multiplex PCR, while the TCRdb copy is restricted to in-frame clones and leaves out a portion. The table records millions of clones, about 95% of them present only once. Naive CD8 cells comprised CD45RO-negative, CCR7-positively selected cells, excluding terminally differentiated effector memory CD45RA+ cells. Material: naive CD8+ T cells sorted from blood. The receptors stem from a man between 18 and 35 years old in good health.

This clone was seen just once. V gene TRBV5-4 combines with J gene TRBJ2-4; D not resolved. V was cut by 0 bases and J by 6 bases, with 10 bases left in between. The CDR3 has 14 residues. The germline V gene has CDR1 SGHNT and CDR2 YYREEE (reference sequence). The DNA for the CDR3 is TGTGCCAGCAGCTTGGGGCAGGAAATAAACATTCAGTACTTC. Translation gives CASSLGQEINIQYF.

The rearrangement joins TRBV4-1 to TRBJ1-2; TRBD1 might be the D (5 bases). The CDR3 runs to 16 residues. Per the germline V gene, CDR1 is MGHRA and CDR2 is YSYEKL. V gave up 0 bases and J gave up 5 bases, with 16 bases separating them. CDR3 region: CASSQESTGGTYGYTF. The DNA of the CDR3 is TGCGCCAGCAGCCAAGAGTCAACTGGAGGGACTTATGGCTACACCTTC.

The chain links TRBV7-2 to TRBJ1-1; TRBD1 matches 7 bases. There are 14 residues in the CDR3. In germline, CDR1 is SGHTA, CDR2 FQGNSA. The junction had 7 bases not matched to a gene; V was cut back by 5 bases and J by 4 bases. CDR3 sequence (DNA): TGTGCCAGCAGCCTCCGGGACAGCATCACTGAAGCTTTCTTT. Translating it yields CASSLRDSITEAFF.

The chain has TRBV7-2 and TRBJ2-3, with D unclear. The CDR3 is 16 amino acids. Trimming left V 5 bases short and J 1 base short, with 16 bases between. Germline V gives CDR1 SGHTA, CDR2 FQGNSA. CDR3 protein: CASSAPRISGTDTQYF. In DNA, the CDR3 is TGTGCCAGCAGCGCCCCCCGCATCAGCGGCACAGATACGCAGTATTTT.

The genes are TRBV6-5 and TRBJ1-1, with a possible D match to TRBD1 (5 bases). Germline loops: CDR1 MNHEY, CDR2 SVGAGI. CDR3 length: 11 amino acids. V lost 5 bases and J 14 bases, leaving 15 bases between the germline ends. The CDR3: CASSTWDEAFF. CDR3 DNA: TGTGCCAGCAGTACCTGGGACGAGGCGTTCTTT.

To note about this clone: Other DNA sequences in the same sample also yield this CDR3. This chain connects TRBV7-9 to TRBJ1-1; D is unresolved. The CDR3 totals 11 residues. V dropped 5 bases and J dropped 6 bases, with 7 bases sitting between them. Germline V gives CDR1 SEHNR, CDR2 FQNEAQ (reference sequence). CDR3 loop: CASSPGPEAFF. CDR3 DNA sequence: TGTGCCAGCAGCCCGGGTCCTGAAGCTTTCTTT. Drawing the rest from reference TRBV7-9 and TRBJ1-1, the complete variable domain is DTGVSQNPRHKITKRGQNVTFRCDPISEHNRLYWYRQTLGQGPEFLTYFQNEAQLEKSRLLSDRFSAERPKGSFSTLEIQRTEQGDSAMYLCASSPGPEAFFGQGTRLTVV.

The CDR3 sequence is CASSQVGQGLETQYF. The CDR3 nucleotides are TGCGCCAGCAGCCAAGTGGGACAGGGGCTAGAGACCCAGTACTTC. This sequence joins TRBV4-1 and TRBJ2-5, with 10 nucleotides matching TRBD1. Germline lookup yields CDR1 MGHRA and CDR2 YSYEKL. The J segment lost 4 bases and the V segment lost 1 base, leaving 3 bases of the junction unmatched. This CDR3 region has 15 residues.

The chain carries TRBV4-3 and TRBJ1-2; D is unclear. Per the germline V gene, CDR1 is LGHNA and CDR2 is YSLEER. CDR3 size: 15 residues. The V end lost 0 bases, the J end lost 3 bases, and 11 bases lay between the germline ends. The CDR3 here is CASSQDVGSDYGYTF. CDR3 coding DNA: TGCGCCAGCAGCCAAGATGTAGGGAGTGACTATGGCTACACCTTC.

J is TRBJ1-1 and V is TRBV28; tentative D call: TRBD1 (5 bases). V was clipped by 2 bases and J by 4 bases, with 17 bases between them. The germline CDR1 and CDR2 sequences are MDHEN and SYDVKM. The CDR3 contains 16 residues. The CDR3 region has the DNA TGTGCCAGCAGTTTACGTTCGTTAAGGGGAACCACTGAAGCTTTCTTT. Protein sequence: CASSLRSLRGTTEAFF.

The chain joins TRBV7-9 to TRBJ2-7; 9 bases fit TRBD1. With 3 bases clipped from V and 5 bases from J, the junction kept 8 bases outside the gene matches. The CDR3 has 15 amino acids. Germline V lookup: CDR1 SEHNR, CDR2 FQNEAQ (reference sequence). The CDR3 sequence is CASSLTTGGQNEQYF. The CDR3 nucleotides read TGTGCCAGCAGCTTGACGACAGGGGGTCAGAACGAGCAGTACTTC.

As concerns this clone: At the DNA level, this CDR3 is encoded by other sequences in the same sample as well. The chain has TRBV27 and TRBJ2-1; the match to TRBD2 covers 7 bases. Trimming took 2 bases from V and 6 from J; bases not matched to a gene: 4. Germline lookup yields CDR1 MNHEY and CDR2 SMNVEV (reference sequence). The CDR3 has 14 residues. This CDR3 is CASSLGGSANEQFF. CDR3 coding DNA: TGTGCCAGCAGTTTAGGCGGGAGTGCCAATGAGCAGTTCTTC.

To note about this clone: The identical CDR3 is also encoded by other nucleotide sequences in the sample. V and J are TRBV9 and TRBJ2-7, with 9 bases that match TRBD1. V lost 0 bases to trimming and J lost 4 bases; unmatched junction nucleotides: 5. CDR3 length: 15 amino acids. Germline values: CDR1 SGDLS, CDR2 YYNGEE. Here the CDR3 reads CASSVEGTGIYEQYF. In nucleotides, the CDR3 is TGTGCCAGCAGCGTAGAGGGGACAGGGATTTACGAGCAGTACTTC.

The chain recombines TRBV4-3 with TRBJ1-1; D not resolved. CDR1 is LGHNA, CDR2 YSLEER, per germline. The germline V and J ends were trimmed by 0 bases and 1 base, with 9 bases remaining between them. This CDR3 is built from 15 residues. DNA for the CDR3: TGCGCCAGCAGCCAAGACACATTCCAGAACACTGAAGCTTTCTTT. Protein sequence: CASSQDTFQNTEAFF.

This clone appeared once. V and J are TRBV28 and TRBJ2-2, with 9 positions matching TRBD1. Germline V lookup: CDR1 MDHEN, CDR2 SYDVKM. This CDR3 has 16 amino acids. V gave up 6 bases and J gave up 4 bases; unmatched junction bases: 9. CDR3 sequence reads: CASRPDRGKGTGELFF. In DNA, the CDR3 is TGTGCCAGCAGACCTGACAGGGGGAAGGGCACCGGGGAGCTGTTTTTT.

This chain joins TRBV11-2 and TRBJ2-1; D uncertain. This CDR3 is built from 14 residues. Germline V gives CDR1 SGHAT, CDR2 FQNNGV. V lost 0 bases and J 8 bases, leaving 11 bases between the germline ends. CDR3 DNA: TGTGCCAGCAGCTTAGAGTTAGGGCTCTATGAGCAGTTCTTC. Amino acid sequence: CASSLELGLYEQFF.

The chain carries TRBV27 and TRBJ2-7; 9 nucleotides agree with TRBD1. Germline trimming cut 4 bases from V and 3 bases from J; bases unmatched to any gene: 7. From germline, CDR1 is MNHEY and CDR2 SMNVEV (reference sequence). The CDR3 has 15 residues. CDR3 in DNA: TGTGCCAGCAGTTCCACAGGGGGCGTAGACTACGAGCAGTACTTC. Translation: CASSSTGGVDYEQYF.

The chain joins TRBV5-6 to TRBJ1-3, with D possibly being TRBD1 (6 bases). Germline V gene data show CDR1 as SGHDT and CDR2 as YYEEEE. V gave up 3 bases and J gave up 7 bases, with 8 bases separating them. CDR3 size: 12 residues. CDR3 amino acids: CASSSQGNTIYF. CDR3 nucleotide sequence: TGTGCCAGCAGCTCCCAGGGGAACACCATATATTTT.

The chain has TRBV7-8 and TRBJ2-1; D uncertain. The CDR3 extends over 14 amino acids. Germline assignment: CDR1 SGHVS and CDR2 FQNEAQ. Between the trimmed V and J ends, which lost 7 bases and 0 bases, there was a span of 10 bases. The CDR3 sequence is CASTPFGSYNEQFF. The CDR3 DNA reads as TGTGCCAGCACCCCCTTCGGCTCCTACAATGAGCAGTTCTTC.

As DNA, the CDR3 is TGTGCCAGCAGTTTTCGGGAGGCCCAAGAGACCCAGTACTTC. Encoded protein: CASSFREAQETQYF. This chain uses TRBV27 with TRBJ2-5, with 7 positions matching TRBD2. J lost 1 base, V lost 3 bases, and 2 bases had no gene match. This CDR3 is built from 14 residues. The germline CDR1 and CDR2 sequences are MNHEY and SMNVEV (reference sequence).

V usage is TRBV25-1 and J usage is TRBJ2-7; D perhaps matches TRBD1 (6 bases). V shed 5 bases and J shed 3 bases, with 14 bases lying between them. There are 14 residues in the CDR3. Per germline, CDR1 MGHDK and CDR2 SYGVNS. The CDR3 reads CASSWAGVRYEQYF. DNA of the CDR3: TGTGCCAGCAGTTGGGCAGGGGTCCGCTACGAGCAGTACTTC.

The sample holds one count of this clone. This chain links TRBV4-3 with TRBJ2-2; D gene uncertain. The germline V gene encodes CDR1 LGHNA and CDR2 YSLEER. The CDR3 is 18 amino acids. V shed 0 bases and J shed 0 bases, with 14 bases lying between them. The CDR3 coding sequence is TGCGCCAGCAGCCAAGATCGGATAGCTGTCGCGAACACCGGGGAGCTGTTTTTT. Residues: CASSQDRIAVANTGELFF.

The chain carries TRBV28 and TRBJ2-7; 8 positions match TRBD1. The CDR3 spans 13 residues. Per germline, CDR1 MDHEN and CDR2 SYDVKM. J lost 6 bases, V lost 5 bases, and 6 bases had no gene match. CDR3 loop: CASSPGQGFEQYF. The CDR3, as DNA: TGTGCCAGCAGTCCCGGACAGGGATTCGAGCAGTACTTC.

This clone appeared once. This sequence joins TRBV6-5 and TRBJ2-6; D unclear. Germline values: CDR1 MNHEY, CDR2 SVGAGI. The CDR3 spans 15 residues. With 7 bases removed from V and 4 bases from J, the gap between germline ends came to 14 bases. CDR3 nucleotides: TGTGCCAGCACCAAGGCTCTGACCGGGGCCAACGTCCTGACTTTC. Its translation: CASTKALTGANVLTF.

The chain links TRBV9 to TRBJ1-1, with D perhaps matching TRBD1 (5 bases). This CDR3 contains 15 residues. Germline CDR1 is SGDLS and CDR2 is YYNGEE. V lost 1 base and J lost 3, with 13 bases in between. The CDR3 DNA sequence: TGTGCCAGCAGCGTACTCAACGGAGGGGACACTGAAGCTTTCTTT. It yields the protein CASSVLNGGDTEAFF.

This rearrangement joins TRBV6-1 to TRBJ1-4; no reliable D call. Germline V gene lookup returns CDR1 MNHNS and CDR2 SASEGT. The CDR3 is 17 amino acids. The V gene lost 0 bases and the J gene lost 0 bases, with 11 bases spanning the gap. The DNA for the CDR3 is TGTGCCAGCAGTGAAGCGATCGGGCGGGCAACTAATGAAAAACTGTTTTTT. The encoded protein is CASSEAIGRATNEKLFF.

The CDR3 here is CASSVSSGFSYEQYF. The CDR3 DNA reads TGTGCCAGCAGCGTTTCTAGCGGGTTCTCCTACGAGCAGTACTTC. V and J are TRBV9 and TRBJ2-7, with 8 bases fitting TRBD2. Trimming at V came to 2 bases and at J to 0 bases, leaving 4 bases not matched to a gene. There are 15 residues in the CDR3. The germline CDR1 and CDR2 sequences are SGDLS and YYNGEE. The full variable domain, completed using reference TRBV9 and TRBJ2-7, is DSGVTQTPKHLITATGQRVTLRCSPRSGDLSVYWYQQSLDQGLQFLIQYYNGEERAKGNILERFSAQQFPDLHSELNLSSLELGDSALYFCASSVSSGFSYEQYFGPGTRLTVT.

The chain joins TRBV4-1 to TRBJ1-1; D unresolved. The CDR3 sequence is 15 residues long. The V gene's germline CDR1 is MGHRA and CDR2 YSYEKL. V lost 1 base, J lost 1 base, and 10 bases lay in between. The CDR3 spells CASSQVDVGNTEAFF. In DNA form, the CDR3 reads TGCGCCAGCAGCCAAGTTGACGTGGGGAACACTGAAGCTTTCTTT.

In its sample, this clone was seen once. This sequence joins TRBV4-3 and TRBJ1-2; tentatively, D is TRBD1 (6 bases). Germline-derived CDR1 and CDR2 are LGHNA and YSLEER. V was clipped by 5 bases and J by 4 bases, with 17 bases between them. The CDR3 has 15 amino acids. The CDR3 nucleotides are TGCGCCAGCAGCAACCGGGACAAGTTTTTCTATGGCTACACCTTC. As protein: CASSNRDKFFYGYTF.

The J gene is TRBJ2-7, the V gene TRBV11-2; D possibly corresponds to TRBD1 (5 bases). Germline CDR1 reads SGHAT; CDR2 reads FQNNGV. V was clipped by 3 bases and J by 3 bases, with 12 bases between them. The CDR3 loop spans 14 amino acids. The CDR3 DNA reads as TGTGCCAGCAGCTTCGGACAAAGTCTCTACGAGCAGTACTTC. It codes for CASSFGQSLYEQYF.